This T cell receptor beta chain was identified during a study of long-term antiretroviral therapy in people with HIV. Study outcomes and limitations: The range of CDR3 lengths in HIV repertoires proved narrower than that found in controls. Investigators report no available data on ART adherence, viral resistance or therapy changes.

CDR3 length: 17 amino acids. Germline V gene sequence: CDR1 WSHSY, CDR2 SAAADI. V trimming: 4 bases; J trimming: 8 bases; junction bases outside the gene matches: 15. Each donor provided at least one pre-ART PBMC sample and at least two post-ART PBMC samples. Concerning this clone: Its antigen remains unknown.

They ran version v3.0 of the immunoSEQ assay at survey level. The table came from immunoSEQ multiplex PCR; TCRdb's copy has only in-frame clones and leaves some out. This table has approximately 30,000 clones, around 79% appearing once. The input for sequencing was unsorted PBMCs, taken 1.9 years after starting antiretroviral therapy. The chain combines TRBV10-2 with TRBJ1-2, with 11 bases identical to TRBD1. The clonotype originates from a man between 18 and 29 years old with HIV. The CDR3 DNA is TGCGCCAGCAGTGGAGCCTTCGATGGACAGGGGGCGTCCGGCTACACCTTC. This translates into CASSGAFDGQGASGYTF.